Here is one T cell receptor beta chain with its context. Its antigen remains unknown. TCRdb keeps only in-frame clones here, not all; method: immunoSEQ multiplex PCR. The repertoire has approximately 120,000 clones, approximately 90% of them found once; the top ten carry around 0.84%. This entry is derived from a study of OX40 agonist ivuxolimab in advanced cancers. Study summary: Melanoma, hepatocellular carcinoma, head and neck or renal cell cancer occurred in dose-escalation patients. Mean age about 60 years, range about 20 to 90; 82.7% male. Patients with prior anti-PD-1, anti-PD-L1 or anti-CTLA-4 therapy were eligible; 35% to 50% had some. Overall study findings and caveats: Both CD4+ and CD8+ T cell populations in blood had undergone clonal expansion by week 6 at 0.1 to 3.0 mg/kg.

This CDR3 spans 17 amino acids. Between the trimmed V and J ends, which lost 6 bases and 2 bases, there was a span of 20 bases. Germline V gene data show CDR1 as LNHDA and CDR2 as SQIVND (reference sequence). This TCR was sampled from an adult with an advanced solid tumor such as melanoma, head and neck, liver or kidney cancer. The starting material was CD4+ or CD8+ T cells sorted from blood, obtained in a trial of the OX40 agonist ivuxolimab. The gene calls are TRBV19 and TRBJ1-5; a possible D gene is TRBD1 (5 bases). CDR3 residues: CASRGTGGLIGNQPQHF. Written as DNA, the CDR3 is TGTGCCAGTAGAGGAACGGGGGGACTCATCGGCAATCAGCCCCAGCATTTT.